The T cell receptor beta chain under discussion was sequenced for a study of OX40 agonist ivuxolimab in advanced cancers. Looking at the study overall: Given to patients was ivuxolimab, an agonistic anti-OX40 (CD134) antibody.

Trimming stripped 2 bases from V and 4 bases from J, with 9 bases between. The V gene's germline CDR1 is MNHEY and CDR2 SMNVEV (reference sequence). The length of the CDR3 is 14 residues. Of note for this clone: Distinct nucleotide sequences in the sample also encode this CDR3.

Libraries were prepared by immunoSEQ multiplex PCR; TCRdb keeps only in-frame clonotypes and omits some of them. The profile covers about 76,000 clones, with 65% to 90% appearing a single time and roughly 3.1% taken by the ten largest. The chain links TRBV27 to TRBJ2-1, with D perhaps assigned TRBD1 or TRBD2 (5 bases each). Sequencing was performed on CD4+ or CD8+ T cells sorted from blood, taken in a trial of the OX40 agonist ivuxolimab. The origin of this receptor is an adult with an advanced solid tumor such as melanoma, head and neck, liver or kidney cancer. CDR3 residues: CASSLEGPYNEQFF. CDR3 DNA sequence: TGTGCCAGCAGTTTAGAGGGACCTTACAATGAGCAGTTCTTC.